This note documents a single T cell receptor beta chain sequence. Its antigen is currently unknown. Germline CDR1 SGHAT, CDR2 FQDESV (reference sequence). There are 12 residues in the CDR3. Trimming cost V 5 bases and J 12 bases; bases outside gene matches: 8. These data belong to a study of shared clonotypes between healthy human individuals. Data came from immunoSEQ multiplex PCR; TCRdb stores just in-frame clones and leaves some out. This sample has some 2.4 million clones, with approximately 93% found just once. Whole-study results and caveats: Exclusively blood specimens were collected; tissue repertoires likely differ. Relative to clonotypes present in all four donors, those not shared had lower generation probabilities.

Sequenced sample: naive CD4+ T cells from PBMCs. Specified subset: CD45RA+ positively selected. The TCR sequence derives from a young man in good health. Some clones in this sample may be carry-over from other donors' samples. The rearrangement joins TRBV11-1 to TRBJ1-1; 8 bases are a match to TRBD1. CDR3 sequence (DNA): TGTGCCAGCAGCATTAACAGGGGGGGAACTTTCTTT. Amino acids: CASSINRGGTFF. Full variable domain (remainder filled in from reference TRBV11-1 and TRBJ1-1): EAEVAQSPRYKITEKSQAVAFWCDPISGHATLYWYRQILGQGPELLVQFQDESVVDDSQLPKDRFSAERLKGVDSTLKIQPAELGDSAMYLCASSINRGGTFFGQGTRLTVV.